The 9 T cell receptor beta chains presented below share a single source sample, sequenced in a study of blood T cell repertoires in COVID-19 (dated by TCRdb to the early 2020s). Library creation used the immunoSEQ multiplex PCR assay. Here the immuneACCESS table is served through TCRdb, limited to in-frame sequences with V and J called. Missing clones are a known gap in these copies; in checked studies unresolved V genes cover under half, and the rest lacks a known reason. The sample contains tens of thousands of clones, over 80% of them found a single time. The ten largest clonotypes hold approximately 15% of the sample. The source material was peripheral blood. The receptors come from a man aged 35 to 55 with acute or convalescent COVID-19.

The chain recombines TRBV19 with TRBJ1-5; the match to TRBD1 covers 8 bases. The CDR3 is 15 amino acids. The trim removed 4 bases at V and 6 bases at J, leaving 8 bases unmatched. The germline V gene has CDR1 LNHDA and CDR2 SQIVND (reference sequence). CDR3 sequence (DNA): TGTGCCAGTAGTAAATCACAGGGGGAGTCTCAGCCCCAGCATTTT. It translates to CASSKSQGESQPQHF.

The rearrangement uses TRBV19 and TRBJ2-7; TRBD1 is a possible D gene (6 bases). Trimming removed 6 bases at V and 3 bases at J, with 12 bases between. CDR3 size: 13 residues. Germline values: CDR1 LNHDA, CDR2 SQIVND (reference sequence). DNA for the CDR3: TGTGCCAGTAGCAACAGGGTTGGCTACGAGCAGTACGTC. Its translation: CASSNRVGYEQYV.

This clone is a singleton in its sample. This rearrangement joins TRBV11-3 to TRBJ2-3; unclear D gene. Trimming took 5 bases from V and 4 from J, leaving 13 bases between them. This CDR3 region has 14 residues. The germline gives CDR1 SGHNT, CDR2 YENEEA. The CDR3 loop reads CASSPTTRADTQYF. DNA for the CDR3: TGTGCCAGCAGCCCAACCACCCGGGCAGATACGCAGTATTTT.

The J gene is TRBJ1-6, the V gene TRBV5-1; tentatively, D is TRBD1 (5 bases). Germline lookup yields CDR1 SGHRS and CDR2 YFSETQ. This CDR3 region has 16 residues. Trimming stripped 4 bases from V and 6 bases from J, with 17 bases between. Here the CDR3 DNA reads TGCGCCAGCAGCACCTCCGGGGGGGTAACTAATTCACCCCTCCACTTT. Residues: CASSTSGGVTNSPLHF.

The V gene is TRBV10-3, the J gene TRBJ2-3; 7 bases are shared with TRBD1. The CDR3 spans 15 residues. The germline CDR1 and CDR2 sequences are ENHRY and SYGVKD. V was clipped by 6 bases and J by 0 bases; unmatched bases: 6. The DNA for the CDR3 is TGTGCCATCAGAGGGACAGACTTTAGCACAGATACGCAGTATTTT. Residues: CAIRGTDFSTDTQYF.

V and J are TRBV18 and TRBJ2-2; tentative D call: TRBD2 (5 bases). Per the germline V gene, CDR1 is KGHSH and CDR2 is LQKENI. Trimming took off 5 bases at V and 2 bases at J, with 9 bases between the two ends. This CDR3 has 14 residues. The chain's CDR3 is CASSEGLNTGELFF. The CDR3 bases are TGTGCCAGCTCAGAAGGACTTAACACCGGGGAGCTGTTTTTT.

V and J are TRBV7-8 and TRBJ2-1, with 8 bases that match TRBD2. V was pared by 5 bases and J by 4 bases, with 10 bases of the junction left unmatched. Germline lookup yields CDR1 SGHVS and CDR2 FQNEAQ. This CDR3 region has 16 residues. The CDR3 is CASSDRLRGAYNEQFF. The CDR3, as DNA: TGTGCCAGCAGCGATAGGTTGCGGGGGGCGTACAATGAGCAGTTCTTC.

CDR3 region: CASSVGDRGNSPLHF. The CDR3 DNA is TGTGCCAGCAGCGTAGGAGACAGGGGAAATTCACCCCTCCACTTT. The chain employs TRBV9 and TRBJ1-6; 8 nucleotides line up with TRBD1. This CDR3 spans 15 amino acids. V was pared by 0 bases and J by 7 bases, with 3 bases of the junction left unmatched. CDR1 and CDR2 (germline): SGDLS, YYNGEE. Full variable domain (outside the CDR3, taken from reference TRBV9 and TRBJ1-6): DSGVTQTPKHLITATGQRVTLRCSPRSGDLSVYWYQQSLDQGLQFLIQYYNGEERAKGNILERFSAQQFPDLHSELNLSSLELGDSALYFCASSVGDRGNSPLHFGNGTRLTVT.

CDR3 DNA: TGTGCCAGCAGCCCTCAACAGGGGGTATATGGCTACACCTTC. It codes for CASSPQQGVYGYTF. This sequence joins TRBV7-6 and TRBJ1-2; 8 nucleotides match TRBD1. V was clipped by 5 bases and J by 5 bases; unmatched bases: 7. Germline-derived CDR1 and CDR2 are SGHVS and FNYEAQ. This CDR3 comprises 14 residues.